The 18 T cell receptor beta chains reported below all come from one sample, sequenced in a study of cytomegalovirus exposure and HLA in healthy donors. PCR employed 60 Vbeta and 13 Jbeta primers. This table comes from immunoSEQ multiplex PCR, and its TCRdb copy is limited to in-frame clones, with some not included. Of about 130,000 clones detected, around 70% appear once; the ten largest clones hold around 4%. Specimen: PBMCs. The receptors come from a man between 40 and 49 years old in good health and CMV-seropositive.

The chain uses TRBV10-1 and TRBJ1-2; 8 bases line up with TRBD1. Per germline, CDR1 WNHNN and CDR2 SYGVQD (reference sequence). The CDR3 has 14 amino acids. Germline trimming cut 5 bases from V and 5 bases from J; bases unmatched to any gene: 7. CDR3 nucleotides: TGCGCCAGCAGTCCCGGGACAGGACCTTATGGCTACACCTTC. Translating gives CASSPGTGPYGYTF.

The rearrangement links TRBV7-9 to TRBJ2-5; 7 positions agree with TRBD1. J lost 1 base, V lost 5 bases, and 13 bases had no gene match. CDR1 and CDR2 (germline): SEHNR, FQNEAQ (reference sequence). The CDR3 extends over 17 amino acids. The CDR3 loop is CASSTSNLRDSQETQYF. CDR3 DNA sequence: TGTGCCAGCAGCACCAGTAATCTACGGGACAGCCAAGAGACCCAGTACTTC.

The genes are TRBV28 and TRBJ2-7; a possible D gene is TRBD1 (6 bases). Trimming took 10 bases from V and 6 from J, leaving 19 bases between them. The CDR3 consists of 13 residues. The germline V gene has CDR1 MDHEN and CDR2 SYDVKM. The CDR3 coding sequence is TGTGCCACCCAAGGGGCAGGGGAACTCGAGCAGTACTTC. Encoded protein: CATQGAGELEQYF.

The chain recombines TRBV6-1 with TRBJ2-3; D is unclear. The germline gives CDR1 MNHNS, CDR2 SASEGT. There are 13 residues in the CDR3. Trimming left V 4 bases short and J 4 bases short, with 9 bases between. The CDR3 DNA follows: TGTGCCAGCAGTGTGGGTAGCTCAGATACGCAGTATTTT. Translated, it gives CASSVGSSDTQYF.

V gene TRBV5-1 combines with J gene TRBJ1-2; D call uncertain. This CDR3 region has 13 residues. V was shortened by 9 bases and J by 2 bases, with 14 bases between the two germline ends. Germline assignment: CDR1 SGHRS and CDR2 YFSETQ. CDR3 protein: CATRTDSNYGYTF. The CDR3 DNA reads TGCGCCACCCGGACGGACTCCAACTATGGCTACACCTTC. The complete variable domain, with remaining parts taken from reference TRBV5-1 and TRBJ1-2, reads KAGVTQTPRYLIKTRGQQVTLSCSPISGHRSVSWYQQTPGQGLQFLFEYFSETQRNKGNFPGRFSGRQFSNSRSEMNVSTLELGDSALYLCATRTDSNYGYTFGSGTRLTVV.

V usage is TRBV7-2 and J usage is TRBJ2-1, with TRBD2 as a possible D gene (5 bases). Per the germline V gene, CDR1 is SGHTA and CDR2 is FQGNSA. The V gene lost 0 bases and the J gene lost 0 bases, with 15 bases spanning the gap. This CDR3 has 18 amino acids. In DNA form, the CDR3 reads TGTGCCAGCAGCTTAGCCCGAGGGCGGTCGAGCTCCTACAATGAGCAGTTCTTC. Encoded protein: CASSLARGRSSSYNEQFF.

The chain couples TRBV7-8 to TRBJ1-2; 9 positions match TRBD1. Germline loops: CDR1 SGHVS, CDR2 FQNEAQ. The V segment lost 1 base and the J segment 3 bases; nucleotides outside the gene matches: 6. This CDR3 comprises 16 residues. The CDR3 coding sequence is TGTGCCAGCAGCTTAGGGGACAGGGTAGGGGACTATGGCTACACCTTC. It specifies CASSLGDRVGDYGYTF.

In this sample, this clone turned up once. The chain is built from TRBV18 and TRBJ2-7, with TRBD2 as a possible D gene (6 bases). There are 15 residues in the CDR3. The V and J ends lost 5 bases and 2 bases respectively, with 16 bases between them. Germline V gives CDR1 KGHSH, CDR2 LQKENI. CDR3 residues: CASSSRDGTPYEQYF. The CDR3 DNA is TGTGCCAGCTCAAGCCGGGACGGGACTCCCTACGAGCAGTACTTC. Looking up the rest from reference TRBV18 and TRBJ2-7 gives the full variable domain: NAGVMQNPRHLVRRRGQEARLRCSPMKGHSHVYWYRQLPEEGLKFMVYLQKENIIDESGMPKERFSAEFPKEGPSILRIQQVVRGDSAAYFCASSSRDGTPYEQYFGPGTRLTVT.

The chain uses TRBV5-1 and TRBJ2-1, with D tentatively TRBD1 (5 bases). The CDR3 sequence is 17 residues long. The V gene lost 0 bases and the J gene lost 1 base, with 14 bases spanning the gap. Per germline, CDR1 SGHRS and CDR2 YFSETQ. The CDR3 loop is CASSLGTAGLSYNEQFF. The CDR3 bases are TGCGCCAGCAGCTTGGGTACCGCAGGGTTATCCTACAATGAGCAGTTCTTC.

V is TRBV6-6 and J is TRBJ2-2; no firm D call. V lost 5 bases, J lost 6 bases, and 10 bases lay in between. Germline CDR1 MNHNY, CDR2 SVGAGI (reference sequence). The CDR3 covers 13 residues. DNA of the CDR3: TGTGCCAGCAGTCGCCGGTTGGCCGGGGAGCTGTTTTTT. Protein sequence: CASSRRLAGELFF.

The genes are TRBV7-2 and TRBJ2-4; D perhaps matches TRBD2 (5 bases). The CDR3 sequence is 17 residues long. CDR1 is SGHTA and CDR2 is FQGNSA in the germline V gene. V was clipped by 4 bases and J by 1 base, with 17 bases between them. Here the CDR3 DNA reads TGTGCCAGCAGCTCCACCCGGGGAACCTGGGCCAAAAACATTCAGTACTTC. Translated: CASSSTRGTWAKNIQYF.

A single count supports this clone. The rearrangement links TRBV6-5 to TRBJ2-7; TRBD2 might be the D (6 bases). The germline V gene has CDR1 MNHEY and CDR2 SVGAGI. The V and J ends lost 2 bases and 2 bases respectively, with 13 bases between them. The length of the CDR3 is 15 residues. CDR3 sequence (DNA): TGTGCCAGCAGTTACCAAAACCCGGGGGCCTACGAGCAGTACTTC. Its translation: CASSYQNPGAYEQYF.

The rearrangement uses TRBV2 and TRBJ1-3; D is ambiguous. CDR1 is SNHLY and CDR2 is FYNNEI in the germline V gene. The CDR3 extends over 16 amino acids. Trimming removed 5 bases at V and 0 bases at J, with 14 bases between. CDR3 sequence (DNA): TGTGCCAGCAGTAAAGGCGGCCAACTCTCTGGAAACACCATATATTTT. Protein product: CASSKGGQLSGNTIYF. Together with reference TRBV2 and TRBJ1-3, the CDR3 gives the full variable domain: EPEVTQTPSHQVTQMGQEVILRCVPISNHLYFYWYRQILGQKVEFLVSFYNNEISEKSEIFDDQFSVERPDGSNFTLKIRSTKLEDSAMYFCASSKGGQLSGNTIYFGEGSWLTVV.

The gene calls are TRBV6-1 and TRBJ1-1; D not resolved. Germline values: CDR1 MNHNS, CDR2 SASEGT. Between the trimmed V and J ends, which lost 4 bases and 5 bases, there was a span of 14 bases. This CDR3 is 14 amino acids long. CDR3 loop: CASSARWEVTEAFF. CDR3 sequence (DNA): TGTGCCAGCAGTGCCCGTTGGGAGGTGACTGAAGCTTTCTTT.

This chain joins TRBV19 and TRBJ2-1; a possible D gene is TRBD1 (5 bases). V dropped 1 base and J dropped 2 bases, with 6 bases sitting between them. Per germline, CDR1 LNHDA and CDR2 SQIVND (reference sequence). This CDR3 has 14 amino acids. CDR3 DNA sequence: TGTGCCAGTAGTATAGGACAGACCTACAATGAGCAGTTCTTC. This gives the protein CASSIGQTYNEQFF.

V gene TRBV4-1 combines with J gene TRBJ2-1, with 8 nucleotides matching TRBD2. Germline V gene sequence: CDR1 MGHRA, CDR2 YSYEKL. The CDR3 sequence is 17 residues long. After removal of 4 bases from V and 4 bases from J, the junction contained 12 bases not matched to a gene. CDR3 coding DNA: TGCGCCAGCAGCCTCCAATCAACGGGACTAGTATACAATGAGCAGTTCTTC. It encodes CASSLQSTGLVYNEQFF.

The gene calls are TRBV5-8 and TRBJ2-3; D is possibly TRBD2 (5 bases). The CDR3 spans 15 residues. Germline V gives CDR1 SGHTS, CDR2 YDEGEE. The V end was cut by 5 bases, the J end by 2 bases, with 15 bases between. The CDR3 loop reads CASSPRVGITDTQYF. CDR3 bases: TGTGCCAGCAGTCCGCGGGTCGGAATCACAGATACGCAGTATTTT.

This chain uses TRBV7-9 with TRBJ1-1, with TRBD1 matching 7 bases. This CDR3 has 15 amino acids. Germline lookup yields CDR1 SEHNR and CDR2 FQNEAQ (reference sequence). J lost 4 bases, V lost 2 bases, and 7 bases had no gene match. CDR3: CASSLREDRATEAFF. CDR3 in DNA: TGTGCCAGCAGCTTACGAGAAGACAGGGCCACTGAAGCTTTCTTT.